These 16 T cell receptor beta chains came from one sample sequenced in a study of cytomegalovirus exposure and HLA in healthy donors. Primers included in the PCR were 60 Vbeta and 13 Jbeta primers. Profiled with immunoSEQ multiplex PCR; TCRdb holds only in-frame clones, not every one. The specimen's table records 160,000 or so clones. Sequenced: PBMCs. All receptors come from a man aged 25-45 years in good health and CMV-seronegative.

V usage is TRBV18 and J usage is TRBJ2-5; 9 bases line up with TRBD2. CDR1 is KGHSH and CDR2 is LQKENI in the germline V gene. The CDR3 extends over 16 amino acids. V was pared by 4 bases and J by 3 bases, with 9 bases of the junction left unmatched. The CDR3 DNA reads as TGTGCCAGCTCACAGTTTAGCGGGAGTGTGAAAGAGACCCAGTACTTC. Amino acids: CASSQFSGSVKETQYF.

This chain links TRBV10-3 with TRBJ2-5, with D possibly being TRBD2 (5 bases). The end of the DNA fits TRBJ2-7 better, so the J call may be wrong. Per germline, CDR1 ENHRY and CDR2 SYGVKD. The CDR3 sequence is 14 residues long. Here the CDR3 DNA reads TGTGCCATCAGTGAGGGGTTTGGAGGCGACGAGCAGTACTTC. As protein: CAISEGFGGDEQYF.

The chain recombines TRBV19 with TRBJ1-2; D perhaps matches TRBD1 (6 bases). The CDR3 is 13 amino acids. Germline CDR1 is LNHDA and CDR2 is SQIVND (reference sequence). The V end was cut by 6 bases, the J end by 4 bases, with 12 bases between. For the CDR3, the DNA is TGTGCCAGTAGCCCGTCAGGGGCCTATGGCTACACCTTC. Its translation: CASSPSGAYGYTF.

The chain uses TRBV10-1 and TRBJ2-7; D gene ambiguous. The CDR3 is 12 residues long. CDR1 is WNHNN and CDR2 is SYGVQD in the germline V gene (reference sequence). V was cut by 3 bases and J by 7 bases, with 10 bases left in between. The CDR3 reads CASSEVLREQYF. DNA for the CDR3: TGCGCCAGCAGTGAAGTCCTGCGGGAGCAGTACTTC.

This chain connects TRBV7-6 to TRBJ1-1; a weak D match, TRBD1 (5 bases). The V and J ends lost 5 bases and 2 bases respectively, with 15 bases between them. There are 15 residues in the CDR3. Germline assignment: CDR1 SGHVS and CDR2 FNYEAQ. CDR3 sequence: CASSPRTGVNTEAFF. CDR3 in DNA: TGTGCCAGCAGCCCGAGAACAGGAGTCAACACTGAAGCTTTCTTT. Full variable domain (missing parts from reference TRBV7-6 and TRBJ1-1): GAGVSQSPRYKVTKRGQDVALRCDPISGHVSLYWYRQALGQGPEFLTYFNYEAQQDKSGLPNDRFSAERPEGSISTLTIQRTEQRDSAMYRCASSPRTGVNTEAFFGQGTRLTVV.

In nucleotides, the CDR3 is TGTGCCAGCAGTTTATTGGCGGGACAGACCTACGAGCAGTACTTC. Its protein product is CASSLLAGQTYEQYF. The genes are TRBV27 and TRBJ2-7; TRBD1 is a possible D gene (7 bases). V dropped 1 base and J dropped 2 bases, with 12 bases sitting between them. CDR1 is MNHEY and CDR2 is SMNVEV in the germline V gene (reference sequence). The CDR3 has 15 amino acids.

This chain links TRBV11-2 with TRBJ2-7, with 10 bases identical to TRBD2. Per the germline V gene, CDR1 is SGHAT and CDR2 is FQNNGV. J lost 4 bases, V lost 1 base, and 4 bases had no gene match. The CDR3 runs to 15 residues. The chain's CDR3 is CASSLGAGGPYEQYF. CDR3 DNA sequence: TGTGCCAGCAGCTTAGGAGCGGGAGGGCCGTACGAGCAGTACTTC.

The gene calls are TRBV10-3 and TRBJ2-1; 8 bases fit TRBD1. Germline V gene data show CDR1 as ENHRY and CDR2 as SYGVKD. There are 15 residues in the CDR3. The junction had 9 bases not matched to a gene; V was cut back by 6 bases and J by 5 bases. The CDR3 is CAIRPGQGENNEQFF. The DNA of the CDR3 is TGTGCCATCAGACCTGGACAGGGAGAAAACAATGAGCAGTTCTTC.

V usage is TRBV28 and J usage is TRBJ1-1; unclear D gene. The germline gives CDR1 MDHEN, CDR2 SYDVKM. V lost 7 bases and J lost 0, with 12 bases in between. The CDR3 has 14 amino acids. The CDR3 DNA reads TGTGCCAGCACTGAGCCGGGGATGAACACTGAAGCTTTCTTT. Amino acids: CASTEPGMNTEAFF.

The rearrangement links TRBV7-9 to TRBJ2-2; perhaps TRBD1 as D (6 bases). The CDR3 loop spans 14 amino acids. The germline V gene has CDR1 SEHNR and CDR2 FQNEAQ (reference sequence). Trimming stripped 7 bases from V and 2 bases from J, with 11 bases between. The CDR3 sequence is CASTGTYNTGELFF. The DNA of the CDR3 is TGTGCCAGCACTGGGACATATAACACCGGGGAGCTGTTTTTT. The entire variable domain, with the rest obtained from reference TRBV7-9 and TRBJ2-2, is as follows: DTGVSQNPRHKITKRGQNVTFRCDPISEHNRLYWYRQTLGQGPEFLTYFQNEAQLEKSRLLSDRFSAERPKGSFSTLEIQRTEQGDSAMYLCASTGTYNTGELFFGEGSRLTVL.

This chain connects TRBV6-6 to TRBJ2-1; D may be TRBD2 (6 bases). Per the germline V gene, CDR1 is MNHNY and CDR2 is SVGAGI (reference sequence). With 7 bases removed from V and 5 bases from J, the gap between germline ends came to 12 bases. The CDR3 is 13 amino acids. CDR3 protein: CASKGTQHNEQFF. The CDR3 DNA follows: TGTGCCAGCAAGGGGACTCAACACAATGAGCAGTTCTTC.

This rearrangement joins TRBV18 to TRBJ1-1; 7 bases match TRBD1. The CDR3 loop spans 16 amino acids. J gave up 0 bases and V 6 bases, and 10 bases lay outside the gene matches. Germline V gene sequence: CDR1 KGHSH, CDR2 LQKENI. Here the CDR3 reads CASSLRRDSLNTEAFF. As DNA, the CDR3 is TGTGCCAGCTCCCTTCGGAGGGACAGTTTGAACACTGAAGCTTTCTTT.

The rearrangement joins TRBV28 to TRBJ2-1; perhaps TRBD2 as D (5 bases). The germline V gene encodes CDR1 MDHEN and CDR2 SYDVKM. The CDR3 covers 14 residues. The V end lost 4 bases, the J end lost 6 bases, and 13 bases lay between the germline ends. The CDR3 reads CASSSPGRGNEQFF. CDR3 coding DNA: TGTGCCAGCAGTTCCCCAGGCCGGGGCAATGAGCAGTTCTTC.

The chain has TRBV27 and TRBJ2-5; maybe TRBD2 (6 bases). The CDR3 has 15 amino acids. CDR1 and CDR2 (germline): MNHEY, SMNVEV (reference sequence). Trimming left V 5 bases short and J 4 bases short, with 17 bases between. CDR3 bases: TGTGCCAGCAGTGCCTACGGGAGAGGGTTAGAGACCCAGTACTTC. This codes for CASSAYGRGLETQYF.

The rearrangement joins TRBV5-1 to TRBJ2-1; no clear D. CDR3 length: 15 residues. Germline V CDR1 and CDR2: SGHRS, YFSETQ. V was shortened by 0 bases and J by 1 base, with 8 bases between the two germline ends. CDR3 loop: CASSLGSRSYNEQFF. The CDR3 region has the DNA TGCGCCAGCAGCTTGGGCAGCAGGTCCTACAATGAGCAGTTCTTC.

The chain combines TRBV28 with TRBJ2-7; D is perhaps TRBD1 (6 bases). Trimming cost V 4 bases and J 3 bases, with 13 bases left between them. The CDR3 runs 14 residues. Germline assignment: CDR1 MDHEN and CDR2 SYDVKM. This CDR3 reads CASSSGTQIYEQYF. In DNA form, the CDR3 reads TGTGCCAGCAGTTCCGGGACACAAATCTACGAGCAGTACTTC.